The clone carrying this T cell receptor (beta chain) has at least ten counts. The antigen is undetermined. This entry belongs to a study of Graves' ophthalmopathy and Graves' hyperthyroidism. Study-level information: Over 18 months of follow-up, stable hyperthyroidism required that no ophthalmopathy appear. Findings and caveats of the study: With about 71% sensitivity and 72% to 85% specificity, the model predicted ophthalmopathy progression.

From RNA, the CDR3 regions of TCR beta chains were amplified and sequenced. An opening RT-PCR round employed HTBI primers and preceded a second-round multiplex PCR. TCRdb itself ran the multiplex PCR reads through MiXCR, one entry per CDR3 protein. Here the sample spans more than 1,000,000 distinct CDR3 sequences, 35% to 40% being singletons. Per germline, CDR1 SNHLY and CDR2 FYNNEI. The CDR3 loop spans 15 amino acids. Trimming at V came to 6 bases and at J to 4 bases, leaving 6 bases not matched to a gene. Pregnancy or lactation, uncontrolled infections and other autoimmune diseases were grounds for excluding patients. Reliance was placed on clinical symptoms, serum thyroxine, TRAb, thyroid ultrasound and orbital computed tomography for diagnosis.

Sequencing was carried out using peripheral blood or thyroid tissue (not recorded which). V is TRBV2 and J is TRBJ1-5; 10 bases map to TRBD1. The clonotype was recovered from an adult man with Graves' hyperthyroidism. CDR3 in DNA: TGTGCCAGCAGGGTCGGACAGGGGGAAAATCAGCCCCAGCATTTT. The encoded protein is CASRVGQGENQPQHF.